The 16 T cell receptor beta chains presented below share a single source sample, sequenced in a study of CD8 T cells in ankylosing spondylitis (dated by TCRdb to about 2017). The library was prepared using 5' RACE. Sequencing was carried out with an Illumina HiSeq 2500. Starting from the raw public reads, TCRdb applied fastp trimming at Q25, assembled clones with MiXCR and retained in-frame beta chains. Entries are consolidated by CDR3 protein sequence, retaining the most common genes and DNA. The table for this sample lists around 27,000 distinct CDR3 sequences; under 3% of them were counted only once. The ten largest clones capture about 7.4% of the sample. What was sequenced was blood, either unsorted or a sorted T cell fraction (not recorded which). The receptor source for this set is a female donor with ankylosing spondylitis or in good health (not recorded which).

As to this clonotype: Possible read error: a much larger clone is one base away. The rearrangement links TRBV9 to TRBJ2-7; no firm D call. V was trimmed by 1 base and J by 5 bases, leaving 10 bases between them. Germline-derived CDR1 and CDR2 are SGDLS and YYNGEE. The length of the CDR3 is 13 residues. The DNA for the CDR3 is TGTGCCAGCAGCGTACAGGTTTTCGACGAGCAGTACTTC. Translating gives CASSVQVFDEQYF. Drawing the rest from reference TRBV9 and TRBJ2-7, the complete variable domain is DSGVTQTPKHLITATGQRVTLRCSPRSGDLSVYWYQQSLDQGLQFLIQYYNGEERAKGNILERFSAQQFPDLHSELNLSSLELGDSALYFCASSVQVFDEQYFGPGTRLTVT.

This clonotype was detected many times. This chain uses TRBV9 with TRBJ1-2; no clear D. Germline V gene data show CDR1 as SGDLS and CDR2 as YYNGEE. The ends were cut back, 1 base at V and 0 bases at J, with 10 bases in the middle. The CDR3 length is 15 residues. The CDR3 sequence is CASSVFTGTNYGYTF. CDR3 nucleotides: TGTGCCAGCAGCGTATTTACCGGGACTAACTATGGCTACACCTTC.

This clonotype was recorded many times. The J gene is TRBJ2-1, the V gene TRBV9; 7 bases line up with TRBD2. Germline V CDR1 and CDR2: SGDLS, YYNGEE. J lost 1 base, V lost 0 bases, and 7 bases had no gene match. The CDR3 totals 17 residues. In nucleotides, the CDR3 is TGTGCCAGCAGCGTAGCGGGGGGTGGGATATCCTACAATGAGCAGTTCTTC. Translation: CASSVAGGGISYNEQFF.

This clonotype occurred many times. The CDR3 region is CASRAPGTSGNEQYF. CDR3 sequence (DNA): TGTGCCAGCAGGGCTCCTGGGACTAGCGGAAACGAGCAGTACTTC. V usage is TRBV9 and J usage is TRBJ2-7; 11 bases agree with TRBD2. From germline, CDR1 is SGDLS and CDR2 YYNGEE. V shed 5 bases and J 5 bases; nucleotides not matched to a gene: 9. The CDR3 loop spans 15 amino acids.

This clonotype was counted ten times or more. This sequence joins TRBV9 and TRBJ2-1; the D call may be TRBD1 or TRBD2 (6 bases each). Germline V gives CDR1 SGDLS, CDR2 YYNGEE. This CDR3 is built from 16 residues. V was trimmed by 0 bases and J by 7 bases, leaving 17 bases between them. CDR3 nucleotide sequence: TGTGCCAGCAGCGTAGGGTCCGGGGGCTTGAGGAATGAGCAGTTCTTC. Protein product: CASSVGSGGLRNEQFF.

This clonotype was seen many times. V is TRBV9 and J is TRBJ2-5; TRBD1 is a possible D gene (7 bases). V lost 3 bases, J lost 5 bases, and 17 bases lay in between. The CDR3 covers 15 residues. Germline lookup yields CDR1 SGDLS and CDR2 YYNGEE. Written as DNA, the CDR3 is TGTGCCAGCAGCGCCCTCTCAGGGGGGCTCGAGACCCAGTACTTC. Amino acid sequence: CASSALSGGLETQYF.

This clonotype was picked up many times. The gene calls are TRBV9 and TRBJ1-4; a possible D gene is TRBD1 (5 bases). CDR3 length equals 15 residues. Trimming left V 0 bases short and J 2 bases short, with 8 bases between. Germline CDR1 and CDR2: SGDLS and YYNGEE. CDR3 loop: CASSVGWGTNEKLFF. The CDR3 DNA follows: TGTGCCAGCAGCGTAGGCTGGGGGACTAATGAAAAACTGTTTTTT.

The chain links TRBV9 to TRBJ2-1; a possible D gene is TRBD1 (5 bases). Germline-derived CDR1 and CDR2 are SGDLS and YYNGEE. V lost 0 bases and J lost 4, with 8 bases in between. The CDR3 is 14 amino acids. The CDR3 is CASSVAQAYNEQFF. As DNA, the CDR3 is TGTGCCAGCAGCGTAGCACAGGCTTACAATGAGCAGTTCTTC.

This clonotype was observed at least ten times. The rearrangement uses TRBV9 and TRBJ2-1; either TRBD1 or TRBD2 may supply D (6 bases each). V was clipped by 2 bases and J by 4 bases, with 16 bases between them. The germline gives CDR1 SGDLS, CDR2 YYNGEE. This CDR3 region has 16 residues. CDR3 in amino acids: CASSVTGTSIYNEQFF. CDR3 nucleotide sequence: TGTGCCAGCAGCGTTACAGGGACTTCAATTTACAATGAGCAGTTCTTC.

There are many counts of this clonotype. The CDR3: CASSVSAGATYNEQFF. Here the CDR3 DNA reads TGTGCCAGCAGCGTCTCTGCAGGGGCAACATACAATGAGCAGTTCTTC. This chain connects TRBV9 to TRBJ2-1; the D gene is possibly TRBD1 (6 bases). The CDR3 is 16 amino acids. Germline CDR1 and CDR2: SGDLS and YYNGEE. The ends were cut back, 2 bases at V and 4 bases at J, with 16 bases in the middle.

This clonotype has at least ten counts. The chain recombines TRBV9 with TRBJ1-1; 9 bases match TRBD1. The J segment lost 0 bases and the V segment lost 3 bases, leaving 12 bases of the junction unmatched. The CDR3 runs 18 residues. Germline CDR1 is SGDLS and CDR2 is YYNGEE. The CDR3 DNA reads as TGTGCCAGCAGCGAATTGAGGACAGGGGTAACCATGAACACTGAAGCTTTCTTT. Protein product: CASSELRTGVTMNTEAFF.

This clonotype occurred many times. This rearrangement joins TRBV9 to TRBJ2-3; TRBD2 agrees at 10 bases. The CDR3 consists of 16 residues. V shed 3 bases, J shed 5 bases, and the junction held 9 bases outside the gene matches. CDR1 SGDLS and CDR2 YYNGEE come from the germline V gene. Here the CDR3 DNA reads TGTGCCAGCAGCGCCCCAGCGGGGGGGCCTGGAGATACGCAGTATTTT. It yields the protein CASSAPAGGPGDTQYF. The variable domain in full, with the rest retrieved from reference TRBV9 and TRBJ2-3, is DSGVTQTPKHLITATGQRVTLRCSPRSGDLSVYWYQQSLDQGLQFLIQYYNGEERAKGNILERFSAQQFPDLHSELNLSSLELGDSALYFCASSAPAGGPGDTQYFGPGTRLTVL.

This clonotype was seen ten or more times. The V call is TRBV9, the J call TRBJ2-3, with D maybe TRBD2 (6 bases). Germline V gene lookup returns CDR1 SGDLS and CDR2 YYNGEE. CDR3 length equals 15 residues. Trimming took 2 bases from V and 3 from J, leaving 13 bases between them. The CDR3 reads CASSVYGSTTDTQYF. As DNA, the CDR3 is TGTGCCAGCAGCGTGTACGGGAGTACGACAGATACGCAGTATTTT.

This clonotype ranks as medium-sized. The CDR3 reads CASSVGGTDSSEQYF. As DNA, the CDR3 is TGTGCCAGCAGCGTAGGGGGTACAGACTCCAGCGAGCAGTACTTC. The chain uses TRBV9 and TRBJ2-7; D is uncertain. The CDR3 is made up of 15 amino acids. Between the trimmed V and J ends, which lost 0 bases and 6 bases, there was a span of 16 bases. Per germline, CDR1 SGDLS and CDR2 YYNGEE.

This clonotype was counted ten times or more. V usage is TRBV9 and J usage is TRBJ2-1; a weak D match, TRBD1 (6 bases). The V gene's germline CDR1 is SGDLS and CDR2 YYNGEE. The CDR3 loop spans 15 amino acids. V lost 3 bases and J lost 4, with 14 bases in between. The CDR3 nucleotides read TGTGCCAGCAGCGACCTAGCCACAGGGTACAATGAGCAGTTCTTC. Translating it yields CASSDLATGYNEQFF.

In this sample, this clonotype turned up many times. CDR3 bases: TGTGCCAGCAGCGGCCCCGACAGTGGAACTAATGAAAAACTGTTTTTT. It is translated as CASSGPDSGTNEKLFF. The V and J genes are TRBV9 and TRBJ1-4, with D possibly being TRBD1 (5 bases). The CDR3 has 16 residues. Trimming pared 3 bases from V and 1 base from J, leaving 13 bases between. Germline CDR1 reads SGDLS; CDR2 reads YYNGEE.